This TCR beta chain derives from a study of cytotoxic CD8 clonotypes in ibrutinib-treated CLL. Broader study findings: Under therapy, public clonotypes either contracted or stayed stable, and they were uncommon. Baseline-level clonality went beyond age-matched healthy donors and moved in step with circulating CD8+ T-cell counts.

TCR beta library input comprised roughly 2 micrograms of genomic DNA from cryopreserved PBMCs. The CDR3 contains 15 residues. The V end lost 1 base, the J end lost 4 bases, and 13 bases lay between the germline ends. Germline-derived CDR1 and CDR2 are SGHVS and FQNEAQ. Sequenced by immunoSEQ multiplex PCR; TCRdb stores in-frame clones only, minus some. This sample has fewer than 90,000 clones, with about two thirds found just once. Only a few counts were recorded for this clone. The antigen remains unidentified. The sequenced sample was PBMCs, obtained after 12 months of ibrutinib treatment. The receptor comes from a human donor with chronic lymphocytic leukemia. V is TRBV7-8 and J is TRBJ1-2; no clear D gene. CDR3 residues: CASSLGSGWFYGYTF. DNA for the CDR3: TGTGCCAGCAGCTTAGGATCAGGCTGGTTCTATGGCTACACCTTC.